A single T cell receptor (beta chain) is shown here with its context. The CDR3 length is 12 residues. Trimming removed 5 bases at V and 9 bases at J, with 11 bases between. CDR1 and CDR2 (germline): MDHEN, SYDVKM. The data derive from a study of T cell responses to AZD1222 COVID-19 vaccine. Profiling relied on immunoSEQ multiplex PCR, and the TCRdb table lists in-frame clones only, not all of them. The sample shows over 70,000 clones, 85% to 90% of them seen only once. The chain recombines TRBV28 with TRBJ1-5; TRBD1 might be the D (6 bases). Sequencing was performed on peripheral blood, taken on day 0 of MenACWY control vaccination. This sequence was found in an adult in good health. The DNA for the CDR3 is TGTGCCAGCAGTCCCAGGGGTGGGCCCCAGCATTTT. Translated, it gives CASSPRGGPQHF.